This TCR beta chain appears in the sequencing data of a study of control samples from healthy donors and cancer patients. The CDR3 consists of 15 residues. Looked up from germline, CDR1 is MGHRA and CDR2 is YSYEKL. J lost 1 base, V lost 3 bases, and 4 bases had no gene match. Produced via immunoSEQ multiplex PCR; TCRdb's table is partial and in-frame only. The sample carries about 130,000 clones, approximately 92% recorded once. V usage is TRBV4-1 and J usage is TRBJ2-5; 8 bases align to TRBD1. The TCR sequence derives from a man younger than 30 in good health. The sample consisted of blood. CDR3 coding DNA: TGCGCCAGCAGCCACTCCCAGGGGGCCCAAGAGACCCAGTACTTC. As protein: CASSHSQGAQETQYF.